This T cell receptor (beta chain) was captured by sequencing in a study of human T cells and chemical hapten exposure. Study in general: Skin on the upper inner arm, around 2 cm by around 2 cm in size, was sensitized with 2% DPC. During the approximately 25-week study period, patients had diphenylcyclopropenone applied to the scalp every week.

The time point was: pre-sensitization, week 0. The treatment denotes: therapeutic diphenylcyclopropenone sensitization with weekly scalp DPC. The junction had 9 bases not matched to a gene; V was cut back by 8 bases and J by 6 bases. The CDR3 length is 13 residues. Unique molecular identifiers were attached to individual cDNA molecules within the library. TCRdb used MiXCR to reprocess the RACE reads, holding one entry per CDR3 protein. The table has 300,000 to 450,000 distinct CDR3 sequences, roughly 5.3% seen once. This clonotype was picked up a small number of times. This rearrangement joins TRBV12-3 or TRBV12-4 to TRBJ2-7; 8 bases fit TRBD2. The sequence was collected from a woman aged 45-65 years with alopecia areata. Some clones in this sample may be carry-over from other donors' samples. Material: whole blood, obtained in connection with sensitization to the hapten diphenylcyclopropenone (DPC). The CDR3 loop reads CASQNGGASEQYF. In DNA, the CDR3 is TGTGCCAGCCAGAACGGGGGGGCGTCCGAGCAGTACTTC.